These 19 T cell receptor beta chains came from one sample sequenced in a study of cytomegalovirus exposure and HLA in healthy donors. 13 Jbeta primers and 60 Vbeta primers were used for the PCR. Clones were sequenced by immunoSEQ multiplex PCR, and TCRdb holds only the in-frame ones, with some missing. Among about 140,000 clones listed, more than 75% were seen once. Material: PBMCs. The receptors were gathered from a man aged 50 or older in good health and CMV-seronegative.

The chain combines TRBV19 with TRBJ1-4, with D perhaps TRBD1 (5 bases). There are 13 residues in the CDR3. CDR1 is LNHDA, CDR2 SQIVND, per germline (reference sequence). With 6 bases removed from V and 5 bases from J, the gap between germline ends came to 10 bases. The CDR3 loop is CASSLTANEKLFF. DNA of the CDR3: TGTGCCAGTAGCCTGACAGCGAATGAAAAACTGTTTTTT.

The chain's CDR3 is CASSESLAGKETQYF. CDR3 nucleotides: TGTGCCAGCAGTGAATCTCTAGCGGGCAAAGAGACCCAGTACTTC. The chain combines TRBV25-1 with TRBJ2-5; 8 positions match TRBD2. Germline CDR1 reads MGHDK; CDR2 reads SYGVNS. The V and J ends lost 1 base and 3 bases, in that order; junction bases with no gene match: 4. The CDR3 has 15 residues.

There are a few counts of this clone. The genes are TRBV5-1 and TRBJ2-5; 11 bases are a match to TRBD2. The CDR3 consists of 17 residues. V gave up 0 bases and J gave up 4 bases; unmatched junction bases: 8. Germline CDR1 and CDR2: SGHRS and YFSETQ. This CDR3 reads CASSLAVLAGVGETQYF. In nucleotides, the CDR3 is TGCGCCAGCAGCTTGGCCGTACTAGCGGGAGTCGGAGAGACCCAGTACTTC.

This chain links TRBV29-1 with TRBJ1-2; D is possibly TRBD1 (5 bases). CDR1 SQVTM and CDR2 ANQGSEA come from the germline V gene. V lost 4 bases and J 4 bases, leaving 13 bases between the germline ends. The CDR3 totals 13 residues. The CDR3 reads CSVGAGGTYGYTF. Here the CDR3 DNA reads TGCAGCGTTGGAGCAGGAGGGACCTATGGCTACACCTTC.

The V call is TRBV7-2, the J call TRBJ2-7; perhaps TRBD2 as D (7 bases). This CDR3 is built from 13 residues. Trimming took off 8 bases at V and 6 bases at J, with 17 bases between the two ends. Germline assignment: CDR1 SGHTA and CDR2 FQGNSA. The CDR3 is CASSSVGGAEQYF. CDR3 nucleotides: TGTGCCAGCTCATCCGTGGGGGGGGCCGAGCAGTACTTC.

The chain is built from TRBV5-4 and TRBJ2-7; D might be TRBD1 (5 bases). V gave up 5 bases and J gave up 0 bases, with 12 bases separating them. The length of the CDR3 is 14 residues. Germline assignment: CDR1 SGHNT and CDR2 YYREEE (reference sequence). The CDR3 nucleotides read TGTGCCAGCAGATCAGGTGACAGCTCCTACGAGCAGTACTTC. This sequence encodes CASRSGDSSYEQYF.

This chain links TRBV6-1 with TRBJ1-5; TRBD1 is a possible D gene (6 bases). The germline V gene has CDR1 MNHNS and CDR2 SASEGT. Trimming removed 3 bases from V and 4 bases from J, with 13 bases in between. The CDR3 consists of 15 residues. CDR3 in DNA: TGTGCCAGCAGTGATCAACCAGGGGCGAATCAGCCCCAGCATTTT. Translating gives CASSDQPGANQPQHF.

V is TRBV5-1 and J is TRBJ2-5; 14 bases align to TRBD2. V was pared by 4 bases and J by 5 bases, with 13 bases of the junction left unmatched. Germline values: CDR1 SGHRS, CDR2 YFSETQ. The CDR3 length is 18 residues. The CDR3 sequence: CASSVGLAGGVVGETQYF. In DNA form, the CDR3 reads TGCGCCAGCAGCGTTGGACTAGCGGGAGGTGTGGTAGGGGAGACCCAGTACTTC.

The genes are TRBV7-2 and TRBJ2-2; D may be TRBD1 (5 bases). CDR3 length: 18 residues. V was shortened by 0 bases and J by 0 bases, with 14 bases between the two germline ends. The germline V gene encodes CDR1 SGHTA and CDR2 FQGNSA. For the CDR3, the DNA is TGTGCCAGCAGCTTAGCGCACTTTGGGGCGACGAACACCGGGGAGCTGTTTTTT. Translated, it gives CASSLAHFGATNTGELFF.

This chain connects TRBV5-5 to TRBJ1-5, with 9 bases identical to TRBD1. Germline loops: CDR1 SGHKS, CDR2 YYEKEE (reference sequence). This CDR3 spans 14 amino acids. V was clipped by 4 bases and J by 4 bases; unmatched bases: 3. The CDR3 loop is CASSPGTGNQPQHF. CDR3 in DNA: TGTGCCAGCAGCCCGGGGACAGGGAATCAGCCCCAGCATTTT.

The chain has TRBV28 and TRBJ1-5; no definite D call. Germline V gene data show CDR1 as MDHEN and CDR2 as SYDVKM. Trimming took 3 bases from V and 3 from J, leaving 12 bases between them. The CDR3 runs 15 residues. The CDR3 reads CASSLARQYNQPQHF. DNA for the CDR3: TGTGCCAGCAGTTTGGCTCGCCAGTACAATCAGCCCCAGCATTTT.

The chain has TRBV5-1 and TRBJ2-1; TRBD1 matches at 8 bases. CDR3 length: 16 residues. V shed 4 bases and J 4 bases; nucleotides not matched to a gene: 10. Germline V gives CDR1 SGHRS, CDR2 YFSETQ. CDR3 in DNA: TGCGCCAGCAGCCCTCAAGGACAGGGAAGTTACAATGAGCAGTTCTTC. Translation: CASSPQGQGSYNEQFF.

V gene TRBV19 combines with J gene TRBJ1-5, with 8 bases that match TRBD1. The V segment lost 6 bases and the J segment 7 bases; nucleotides outside the gene matches: 14. This CDR3 is built from 16 residues. CDR1 LNHDA and CDR2 SQIVND come from the germline V gene (reference sequence). The CDR3: CASRPDRDRWGQPQHF. CDR3 DNA sequence: TGTGCCAGTAGACCGGACAGGGACCGTTGGGGGCAGCCCCAGCATTTT.

The sample holds one count of this clone. The chain carries TRBV5-1 and TRBJ2-5; possible D gene TRBD1, 6 bases. CDR3 length: 14 residues. The V end lost 0 bases, the J end lost 5 bases, and 11 bases lay between the germline ends. Germline V gene sequence: CDR1 SGHRS, CDR2 YFSETQ. The chain's CDR3 is CASSLDRVQETQYF. The CDR3, as DNA: TGCGCCAGCAGCTTGGACAGGGTACAGGAGACCCAGTACTTC. Complete variable domain (other parts from reference TRBV5-1 and TRBJ2-5): KAGVTQTPRYLIKTRGQQVTLSCSPISGHRSVSWYQQTPGQGLQFLFEYFSETQRNKGNFPGRFSGRQFSNSRSEMNVSTLELGDSALYLCASSLDRVQETQYFGPGTRLLVL.

This clone appeared a single time. CDR3 in DNA: TGTGCGACGCACGCGCGGGTTAGCTCCTACGAGCAGTACTTC. Its translation is CATHARVSSYEQYF. The genes are TRBV6-1 and TRBJ2-7, with a weak D call TRBD2 (5 bases). Germline CDR1 reads MNHNS; CDR2 reads SASEGT. The CDR3 runs to 14 residues.

V and J are TRBV5-8 and TRBJ1-2; 7 bases map to TRBD1. Losses at the gene ends were 3 bases for V and 2 bases for J; bases not matched to a gene: 7. Per germline, CDR1 SGHTS and CDR2 YDEGEE. This CDR3 contains 15 residues. CDR3 sequence reads: CASSWPQTGNYGYTF. Here the CDR3 DNA reads TGTGCCAGCAGCTGGCCCCAGACAGGGAACTATGGCTACACCTTC. The whole variable domain, filled in from reference TRBV5-8 and TRBJ1-2, reads EAGVTQSPTHLIKTRGQQATLRCSPISGHTSVYWYQQALGLGLQFLLWYDEGEERNRGNFPPRFSGRQFPNYSSELNVNALELEDSALYLCASSWPQTGNYGYTFGSGTRLTVV.

V is TRBV5-8 and J is TRBJ2-3, with D unclear. CDR3 length: 14 amino acids. V was trimmed by 4 bases and J by 2 bases, leaving 11 bases between them. The germline V gene encodes CDR1 SGHTS and CDR2 YDEGEE. CDR3 nucleotide sequence: TGTGCCAGCAGCAGTCCCGGGTCCACAGATACGCAGTATTTT. This codes for CASSSPGSTDTQYF.

The CDR3 DNA is TGTGCCAGCAGCTTGGGCGGGGGGCCCCTAAATGAGCAGTTCTTC. Translated, it gives CASSLGGGPLNEQFF. The chain joins TRBV11-3 to TRBJ2-1, with TRBD2 matching 8 bases. Germline V gene data show CDR1 as SGHNT and CDR2 as YENEEA. J was trimmed by 7 bases and V by 3 bases; bases with no gene match: 8. CDR3 length equals 15 residues.

The chain has TRBV23-1 and TRBJ1-5; maybe TRBD1 (5 bases). TRBV23-1 is classed as an ORF, of uncertain function. Trimming took 7 bases from V and 4 from J, leaving 17 bases between them. The CDR3 extends over 15 amino acids. The CDR3 is CASTAALGANQPQHF. The CDR3 DNA reads as TGCGCCAGCACAGCCGCTCTTGGGGCAAATCAGCCCCAGCATTTT.